The 20 T cell receptor beta chains given below trace back to one sample, sequenced in a study of blood T cell repertoires in COVID-19. Repertoires were generated with immunoSEQ multiplex PCR, while TCRdb's copy carries only in-frame clones and drops some. The sample has 310,000 or so clones, more than 75% seen once. What was sequenced was peripheral blood. These receptors were taken from a woman in her forties or fifties with active or convalescent COVID-19.

V and J are TRBV30 and TRBJ2-2, with TRBD2 as a possible D gene (7 bases). Per the germline V gene, CDR1 is GTSNPN and CDR2 is SVGIG (reference sequence). There are 16 residues in the CDR3. Between the trimmed V and J ends, which lost 0 bases and 0 bases, there was a span of 11 bases. The CDR3 sequence is CAWSVGRGANTGELFF. CDR3 nucleotides: TGTGCCTGGAGTGTTGGGAGGGGGGCGAACACCGGGGAGCTGTTTTTT.

J is TRBJ2-1 and V is TRBV12-3 or TRBV12-4; TRBD2 is a possible D gene (5 bases). CDR3 length: 13 residues. Trimming took off 5 bases at V and 10 bases at J, with 15 bases between the two ends. The CDR3, as DNA: TGTGCCAGCAGTCTCGCCGGGGAAGGGGAGCAGTTCTTC. This gives the protein CASSLAGEGEQFF.

The chain uses TRBV28 and TRBJ1-2, with D tentatively TRBD1 (6 bases). With 11 bases removed from V and 11 bases from J, the gap between germline ends came to 21 bases. The germline V gene has CDR1 MDHEN and CDR2 SYDVKM. The CDR3 spans 12 residues. This CDR3 reads CAANGGAPTYTF. CDR3 in DNA: TGTGCCGCAAATGGGGGGGCGCCGACGTACACCTTC.

The CDR3 DNA is TGCAGTGCTAGTAAGCAACGGGTGAACACTGAAGCTTTCTTT. Translation gives CSASKQRVNTEAFF. The V call is TRBV20-1, the J call TRBJ1-1; no firm D call. With 3 bases removed from V and 0 bases from J, the gap between germline ends came to 11 bases. The CDR3 contains 14 residues. Germline V lookup: CDR1 DFQATT, CDR2 SNEGSKA (reference sequence).

The chain couples TRBV15 to TRBJ2-7; TRBD1 matches at 10 bases. Unmatched junction bases numbered 7, after V lost 4 bases and J lost 4 bases. Germline CDR1 LNHNV, CDR2 YYDKDF (reference sequence). The CDR3 is 15 residues long. CDR3 nucleotide sequence: TGTGCCACCAGCAAAGGGGGACAGGGGAGGTACGAGCAGTACTTC. Translating it yields CATSKGGQGRYEQYF.

This chain connects TRBV10-3 to TRBJ2-5; TRBD1 aligns across 8 bases. With 8 bases clipped from V and 2 bases from J, the junction kept 1 base outside the gene matches. The germline CDR1 and CDR2 sequences are ENHRY and SYGVKD. The CDR3 is 12 residues long. The CDR3 reads CAIGTGQETQYF. For the CDR3, the DNA is TGTGCCATCGGGACAGGTCAAGAGACCCAGTACTTC.

The chain has TRBV6-4 and TRBJ1-5; the match to TRBD1 covers 10 bases. Trimming at V came to 6 bases and at J to 5 bases, leaving 4 bases not matched to a gene. The germline V gene has CDR1 MRHNA and CDR2 SNTAGT. This CDR3 has 14 amino acids. The CDR3 loop reads CASSLTGGDQPQHF. The CDR3 DNA reads TGTGCCAGCAGCTTGACAGGGGGCGATCAGCCCCAGCATTTT.

In this sample, this clone turned up once. The sample carries other DNA sequences with the same CDR3. CDR3 amino acids: CASSLAGYGYTF. The CDR3 DNA sequence: TGTGCCAGCAGCTTAGCCGGGTATGGCTACACCTTC. The V and J genes are TRBV11-2 and TRBJ1-2, with D unclear. The CDR3 consists of 12 residues. V was trimmed by 1 base and J by 5 bases, leaving 5 bases between them. Looked up from germline, CDR1 is SGHAT and CDR2 is FQNNGV.

CDR3 sequence reads: CASQDGTGVRQPQHF. The CDR3, as DNA: TGTGCCAGCCAAGACGGGACAGGGGTCCGCCAGCCCCAGCATTTT. The gene calls are TRBV2 and TRBJ1-5; 10 bases fit TRBD1. With V trimmed by 8 bases and J by 7 bases, 11 bases remained unmatched. The CDR3 extends over 15 amino acids. Germline V lookup: CDR1 SNHLY, CDR2 FYNNEI.

The chain uses TRBV11-2 and TRBJ2-7, with D tentatively TRBD2 (6 bases). Trimming stripped 4 bases from V and 2 bases from J, with 9 bases between. Per germline, CDR1 SGHAT and CDR2 FQNNGV. The CDR3 length is 13 residues. The chain's CDR3 is CASSSTGAYEQYF. CDR3 bases: TGTGCCAGCAGCTCCACGGGGGCCTACGAGCAGTACTTC.

The V and J genes are TRBV4-1 and TRBJ2-1; TRBD2 agrees at 8 bases. This CDR3 has 18 amino acids. CDR1 is MGHRA, CDR2 YSYEKL, per germline. V was clipped by 4 bases and J by 0 bases; unmatched bases: 11. In DNA form, the CDR3 reads TGCGCCAGCAGCCCGCTTAGAGTGCGGGGGGCCTCCTACAATGAGCAGTTCTTC. It yields the protein CASSPLRVRGASYNEQFF.

This clone was counted a single time. The chain employs TRBV3-1 (or the pseudogene TRBV3-2) and TRBJ1-1, with D maybe TRBD1 (6 bases). The CDR3 length is 16 residues. V was shortened by 1 base and J by 3 bases, with 15 bases between the two germline ends. CDR1 and CDR2 from the germline V gene are LGHDT and YNNKEL (reference sequence). The CDR3 sequence: CASSQVFRGAHTEAFF. The DNA for the CDR3 is TGTGCCAGCAGCCAAGTCTTTCGGGGGGCGCACACTGAAGCTTTCTTT.

The V and J genes are TRBV29-1 and TRBJ1-1; 8 bases are shared with TRBD1. The CDR3 extends over 13 amino acids. J gave up 3 bases and V 7 bases, and 7 bases lay outside the gene matches. Germline V lookup: CDR1 SQVTM, CDR2 ANQGSEA. CDR3 region: CSAMDRVYTEAFF. CDR3 nucleotide sequence: TGCAGCGCGATGGACAGGGTTTACACTGAAGCTTTCTTT.

The chain links TRBV19 to TRBJ2-5; D remains unclear. CDR1 is LNHDA and CDR2 is SQIVND in the germline V gene (reference sequence). Trimming cost V 7 bases and J 5 bases, with 23 bases left between them. The CDR3 sequence is 16 residues long. CDR3: CASTALSSLGRETQYF. As DNA, the CDR3 is TGTGCCAGTACGGCCCTAAGCTCCCTAGGTCGGGAGACCCAGTACTTC.

The chain has TRBV9 and TRBJ1-3; no clear D. Between the trimmed V and J ends, which lost 4 bases and 2 bases, there was a span of 13 bases. This CDR3 region has 15 residues. Germline CDR1 reads SGDLS; CDR2 reads YYNGEE. This CDR3 is CASSPPVAAGNTIYF. CDR3 DNA sequence: TGTGCCAGCAGCCCCCCAGTGGCCGCTGGAAACACCATATATTTT.

The rearrangement links TRBV9 to TRBJ2-1; D gene unclear. The CDR3 loop spans 15 amino acids. Germline assignment: CDR1 SGDLS and CDR2 YYNGEE. Trimming left V 0 bases short and J 9 bases short, with 16 bases between. The CDR3: CASSVAGAYLSEQFF. The CDR3 DNA reads TGTGCCAGCAGCGTAGCAGGCGCGTATCTCAGTGAGCAGTTCTTC.

The chain employs TRBV7-8 and TRBJ1-6; tentatively, D is TRBD1 (6 bases). From germline, CDR1 is SGHVS and CDR2 FQNEAQ. This CDR3 has 16 amino acids. V was clipped by 5 bases and J by 0 bases, with 11 bases between them. CDR3 in DNA: TGTGCCAGCAGCCCACAGGGTAGCTCCTATAATTCACCCCTCCACTTT. Its translation is CASSPQGSSYNSPLHF.

This clone was seen a handful of times. The chain couples TRBV6-5 to TRBJ1-4; TRBD1 matches at 7 bases. The germline V gene has CDR1 MNHEY and CDR2 SVGAGI. The CDR3 is made up of 14 amino acids. J was trimmed by 8 bases and V by 2 bases; bases with no gene match: 5. DNA of the CDR3: TGTGCCAGCAGTTACCGACGACAGGGCGAAAAACTGTTTTTT. Translating it yields CASSYRRQGEKLFF.

V is TRBV10-1 and J is TRBJ1-4; 8 nucleotides agree with TRBD1. CDR1 is WNHNN, CDR2 SYGVQD, per germline (reference sequence). The CDR3 is made up of 12 amino acids. V shed 8 bases and J 8 bases; nucleotides not matched to a gene: 4. CDR3: CASRGTGEKLFF. The CDR3 bases are TGCGCCAGCCGGGGGACAGGAGAAAAACTGTTTTTT.

This clone appeared once. The chain has TRBV5-6 and TRBJ1-2; the match to TRBD1 covers 9 bases. The CDR3 length is 16 residues. The germline V gene has CDR1 SGHDT and CDR2 YYEEEE. With 0 bases clipped from V and 0 bases from J, the junction kept 3 bases outside the gene matches. CDR3 residues: CASSLGDRVANYGYTF. The CDR3 coding sequence is TGTGCCAGCAGCTTGGGGGACAGGGTAGCTAACTATGGCTACACCTTC.